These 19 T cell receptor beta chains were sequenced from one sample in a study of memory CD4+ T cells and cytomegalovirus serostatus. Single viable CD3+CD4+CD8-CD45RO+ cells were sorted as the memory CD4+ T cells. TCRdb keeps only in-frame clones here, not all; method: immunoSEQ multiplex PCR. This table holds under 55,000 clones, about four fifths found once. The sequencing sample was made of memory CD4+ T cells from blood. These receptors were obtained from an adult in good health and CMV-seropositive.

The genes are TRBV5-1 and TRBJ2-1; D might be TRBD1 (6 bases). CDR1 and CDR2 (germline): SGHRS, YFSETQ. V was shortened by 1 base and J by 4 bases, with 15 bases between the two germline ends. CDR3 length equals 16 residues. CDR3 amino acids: CASSLWGRSGYNEQFF. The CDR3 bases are TGCGCCAGCAGCTTGTGGGGGCGTAGTGGTTACAATGAGCAGTTCTTC.

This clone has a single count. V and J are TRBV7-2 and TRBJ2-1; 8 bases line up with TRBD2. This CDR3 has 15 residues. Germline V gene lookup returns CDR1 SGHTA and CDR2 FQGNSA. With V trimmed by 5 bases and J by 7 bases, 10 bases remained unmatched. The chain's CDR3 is CASSLGVAGYNEQFF. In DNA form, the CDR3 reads TGTGCCAGCAGCCTTGGGGTAGCGGGATATAATGAGCAGTTCTTC.

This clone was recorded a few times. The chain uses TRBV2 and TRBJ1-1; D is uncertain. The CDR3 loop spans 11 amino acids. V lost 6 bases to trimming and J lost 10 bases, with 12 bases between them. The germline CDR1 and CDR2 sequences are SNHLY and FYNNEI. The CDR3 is CASRGRAAAFF. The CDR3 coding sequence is TGTGCCAGCAGGGGTAGGGCAGCAGCTTTCTTT.

CDR3 protein: CASRQGGNQPQHF. Here the CDR3 DNA reads TGTGCCAGCAGACAGGGAGGCAATCAGCCCCAGCATTTT. The V call is TRBV28, the J call TRBJ1-5; D may be TRBD1 (6 bases). The CDR3 sequence is 13 residues long. V was pared by 6 bases and J by 2 bases, with 8 bases between. Germline CDR1 reads MDHEN; CDR2 reads SYDVKM.

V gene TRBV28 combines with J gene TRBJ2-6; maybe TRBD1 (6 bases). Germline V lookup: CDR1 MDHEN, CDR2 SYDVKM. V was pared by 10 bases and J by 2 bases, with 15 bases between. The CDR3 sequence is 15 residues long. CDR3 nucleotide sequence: TGTGCCACCTACGGGTCAGGGGCTGGGGCCAACGTCCTGACTTTC. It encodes CATYGSGAGANVLTF.

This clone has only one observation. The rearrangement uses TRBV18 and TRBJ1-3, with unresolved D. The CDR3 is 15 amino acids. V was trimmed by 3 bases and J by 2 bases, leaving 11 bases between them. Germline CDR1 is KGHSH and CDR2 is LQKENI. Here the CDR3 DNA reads TGTGCCAGCTCACCTTCCTCGAGGGCTGGAAACACCATATATTTT. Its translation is CASSPSSRAGNTIYF.

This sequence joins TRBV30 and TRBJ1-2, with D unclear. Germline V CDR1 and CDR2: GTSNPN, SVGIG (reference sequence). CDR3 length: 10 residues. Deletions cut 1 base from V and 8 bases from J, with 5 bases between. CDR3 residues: CAWSGSGYTF. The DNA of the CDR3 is TGTGCCTGGAGTGGTAGCGGCTACACCTTC. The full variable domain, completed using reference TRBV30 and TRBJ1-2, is SQTIHQWPATLVQPVGSPLSLECTVEGTSNPNLYWYRQAAGRGLQLLFYSVGIGQISSEVPQNLSASRPQDRQFILSSKKLLLSDSGFYLCAWSGSGYTFGSGTRLTVV.

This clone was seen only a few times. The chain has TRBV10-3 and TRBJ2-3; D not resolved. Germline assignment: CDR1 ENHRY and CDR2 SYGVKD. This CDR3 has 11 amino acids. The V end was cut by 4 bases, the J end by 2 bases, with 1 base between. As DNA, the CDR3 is TGTGCCATCAGTGCCACAGATACGCAGTATTTT. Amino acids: CAISATDTQYF.

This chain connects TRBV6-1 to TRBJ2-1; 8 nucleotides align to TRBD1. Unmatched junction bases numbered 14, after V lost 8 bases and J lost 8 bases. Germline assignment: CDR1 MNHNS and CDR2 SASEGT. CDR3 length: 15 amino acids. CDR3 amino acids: CASPRLPGGLDEQFF. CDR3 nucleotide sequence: TGTGCCAGCCCAAGGCTCCCAGGGGGCTTGGATGAGCAGTTCTTC.

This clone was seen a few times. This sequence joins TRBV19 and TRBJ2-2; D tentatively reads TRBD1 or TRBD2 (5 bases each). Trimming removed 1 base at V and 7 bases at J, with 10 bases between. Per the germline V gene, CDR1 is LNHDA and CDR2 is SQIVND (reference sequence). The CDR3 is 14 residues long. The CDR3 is CASSIAGTVGELFF. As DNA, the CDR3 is TGTGCCAGTAGTATAGCAGGGACCGTCGGGGAGCTGTTTTTT.

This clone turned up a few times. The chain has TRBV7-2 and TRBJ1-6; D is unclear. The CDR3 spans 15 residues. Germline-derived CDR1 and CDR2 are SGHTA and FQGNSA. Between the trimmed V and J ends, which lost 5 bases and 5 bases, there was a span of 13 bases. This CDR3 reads CASSPHRGNNSPLHF. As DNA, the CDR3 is TGTGCCAGCAGCCCCCACAGAGGCAATAATTCACCCCTCCACTTT.

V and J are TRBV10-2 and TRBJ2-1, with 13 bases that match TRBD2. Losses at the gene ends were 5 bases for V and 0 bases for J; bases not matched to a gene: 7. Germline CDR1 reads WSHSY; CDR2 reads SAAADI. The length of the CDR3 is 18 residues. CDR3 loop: CASSFPTSGRSSYNEQFF. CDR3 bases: TGCGCCAGCAGTTTTCCGACTAGCGGGAGGTCCTCCTACAATGAGCAGTTCTTC.

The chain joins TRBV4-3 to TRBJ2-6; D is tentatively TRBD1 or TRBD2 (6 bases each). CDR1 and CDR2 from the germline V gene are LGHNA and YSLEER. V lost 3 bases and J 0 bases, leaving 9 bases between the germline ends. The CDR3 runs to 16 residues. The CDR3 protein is CASSHGGSSGANVLTF. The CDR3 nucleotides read TGCGCCAGCAGCCACGGGGGCAGCTCTGGGGCCAACGTCCTGACTTTC.

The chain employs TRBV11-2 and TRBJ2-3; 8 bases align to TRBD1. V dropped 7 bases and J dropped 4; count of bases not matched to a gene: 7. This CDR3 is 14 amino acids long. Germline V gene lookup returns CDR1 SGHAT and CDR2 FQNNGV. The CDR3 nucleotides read TGTGCCAGCAACAGGGGGTTTGGTTCAGATACGCAGTATTTT. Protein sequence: CASNRGFGSDTQYF.

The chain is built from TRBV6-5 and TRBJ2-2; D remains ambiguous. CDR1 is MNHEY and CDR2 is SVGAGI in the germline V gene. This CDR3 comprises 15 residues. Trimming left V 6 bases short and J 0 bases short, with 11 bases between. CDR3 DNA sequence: TGTGCCAGCAGGTTCCTGGGATCGAACACCGGGGAGCTGTTTTTT. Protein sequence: CASRFLGSNTGELFF.

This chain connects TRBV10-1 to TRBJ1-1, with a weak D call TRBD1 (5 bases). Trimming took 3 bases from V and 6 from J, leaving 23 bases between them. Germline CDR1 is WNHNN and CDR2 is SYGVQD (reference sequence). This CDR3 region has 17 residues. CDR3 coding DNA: TGCGCCAGCAGTGAATCCCTAGTCGACAGCGAAATGTCTGAAGCTTTCTTT. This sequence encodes CASSESLVDSEMSEAFF.

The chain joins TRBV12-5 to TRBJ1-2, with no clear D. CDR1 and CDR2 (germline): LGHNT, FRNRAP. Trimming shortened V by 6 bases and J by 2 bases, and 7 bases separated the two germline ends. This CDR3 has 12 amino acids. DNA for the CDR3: TGTGCTAGTGGGTACATCAACTATGGCTACACCTTC. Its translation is CASGYINYGYTF.

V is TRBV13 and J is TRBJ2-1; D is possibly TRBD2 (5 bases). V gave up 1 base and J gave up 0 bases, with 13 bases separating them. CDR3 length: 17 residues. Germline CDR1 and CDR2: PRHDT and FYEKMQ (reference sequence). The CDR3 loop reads CASSLAPSLSSYNEQFF. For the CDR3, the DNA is TGTGCCAGCAGCTTAGCCCCTAGCCTGAGCTCCTACAATGAGCAGTTCTTC.

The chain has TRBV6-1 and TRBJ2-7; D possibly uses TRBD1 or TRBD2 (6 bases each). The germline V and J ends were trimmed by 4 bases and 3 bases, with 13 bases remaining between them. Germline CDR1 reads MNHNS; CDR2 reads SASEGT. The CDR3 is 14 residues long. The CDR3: CASSVGGTDYEQYF. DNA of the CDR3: TGTGCCAGCAGTGTCGGGGGCACCGACTACGAGCAGTACTTC.